The 4 T cell receptor beta chains below all came from one sample that was sequenced in a study of CD8+CD57+ T cells in acquired aplastic anemia. Researchers used genomic DNA as the template to profile TCR beta VDJ and CDR3. TCRdb passed the reads through MiXCR, listing each CDR3 protein once. The sample yields 450,000 to 550,000 distinct CDR3 sequences, 25% to 40% seen once. Only patients with CD8+CD57+ cell expansion on flow cytometry were chosen for sequencing. Sequencing input: sorted CD4+, CD8+, or CD8+CD57+ T cells (not recorded which) from PBMCs. The receptor set was obtained from a human donor with aplastic anemia.

This clonotype was observed a handful of times. The chain combines TRBV3-1 with TRBJ2-7; a weak D match, TRBD1 (5 bases). Germline V gives CDR1 LGHDT, CDR2 YNNKEL (reference sequence). Trimming removed 1 base at V and 8 bases at J, with 12 bases between. The CDR3 covers 13 residues. Here the CDR3 reads CASSQGQGIKQYF. The CDR3, as DNA: TGTGCCAGCAGCCAAGGGCAGGGCATAAAGCAGTACTTC.

This clonotype showed up many times. The chain combines TRBV2 with TRBJ1-3; TRBD1 matches at 12 bases. V was pared by 7 bases and J by 10 bases, with 8 bases of the junction left unmatched. The CDR3 has 14 residues. CDR1 and CDR2 (germline): SNHLY, FYNNEI. The CDR3 bases are TGTGCCAGCACCCCGGGACAGGGGGCGACGACCATATATTTT. It encodes CASTPGQGATTIYF.

The V gene is TRBV20-1, the J gene TRBJ2-7; TRBD1 might be the D (6 bases). Trimming pared 0 bases from V and 0 bases from J, leaving 21 bases between. Germline values: CDR1 DFQATT, CDR2 SNEGSKA (reference sequence). The CDR3 length is 18 residues. The CDR3 DNA sequence: TGCAGTGCTAGAGATCGACTAACTCAGGGGATCGTCTCCTACGAGCAGTACTTC. As protein: CSARDRLTQGIVSYEQYF.

The chain employs TRBV5-1 and TRBJ2-7; perhaps TRBD2 as D (5 bases). V dropped 4 bases and J dropped 6 bases, with 17 bases sitting between them. The germline CDR1 and CDR2 sequences are SGHRS and YFSETQ. CDR3 size: 14 residues. CDR3 in DNA: TGCGCCAGCAGCCCCCTACCCTCACGGGGCGAGCAGTACTTC. Amino acid sequence: CASSPLPSRGEQYF. Supplemented by reference TRBV5-1 and TRBJ2-7, the full variable domain reads KAGVTQTPRYLIKTRGQQVTLSCSPISGHRSVSWYQQTPGQGLQFLFEYFSETQRNKGNFPGRFSGRQFSNSRSEMNVSTLELGDSALYLCASSPLPSRGEQYFGPGTRLTVT.